This TCR beta chain was observed in a study of long-term antiretroviral therapy in people with HIV. Study findings and constraints: Repertoires with HIV possessed tighter CDR3 length spans than those of controls. With ART, diversity went up but was still lower than in transplant donor controls.

Everyone in the study who had HIV was treated in the United States. Germline CDR1 is SGHNT and CDR2 is YENEEA. The CDR3 sequence is 14 residues long. The V and J ends lost 5 bases and 4 bases respectively, with 9 bases between them. Survey level was the resolution at which the v3.0 immunoSEQ assay ran. The assay was immunoSEQ multiplex PCR, and TCRdb's table has in-frame clones only and misses some. The sample holds 15,000 to 20,000 clones, 70% to 85% seen once. Of note for this clone: Its target is not known.

The chain uses TRBV11-3 and TRBJ2-6; D is uncertain. This material consisted of unsorted PBMCs, taken 1.5 years before starting antiretroviral therapy. The sequence derives from a woman in her forties or fifties with HIV. The CDR3 protein is CASSPSRGANVLTF. The CDR3 bases are TGTGCCAGCAGCCCCTCCCGCGGGGCCAACGTCCTGACTTTC.